This T cell receptor (beta chain) was sequenced for a study of CD8 T cell repertoires and HIV-1 epitope variants. Background on the study: Controls were a CMV, EBV and flu pool, Ebola AY9, and no peptide.

Using immunoSEQ multiplex PCR, the repertoire was profiled, and TCRdb retains in-frame clones only, with some absent. The repertoire has about 95,000 clones, almost 75% of them found once; the top ten carry around a quarter. The germline V gene encodes CDR1 SGHDN and CDR2 FVKESK. V was cut by 5 bases and J by 6 bases, with 20 bases left in between. CDR3 length: 15 amino acids. This sequence was found in a male donor with HIV. Input material: uncultured baseline CD8+ T cells from peripheral blood mononuclear cells (PBMCs). The V gene is TRBV14, the J gene TRBJ2-7, with D hard to call. The CDR3 nucleotides read TGTGCCAGCAGCTTCACGGACGGCCTGTCGAGCGAGCAGTACTTC. It encodes CASSFTDGLSSEQYF.